This T cell receptor beta chain stems from a study of T cells after yellow fever vaccination. Whole-study context: Some fractions had low cell numbers, and these were prepared with SMART-Seq v4 Ultra Low Input. The study's findings and limits: Highly abundant clonotypes carried over from the bulk population could end up in FACS-sorted repertoires as contaminants.

In TCRdb, the 5' RACE reads were re-called with MiXCR into one record per CDR3 protein. The sample consists of around 140,000 distinct CDR3 sequences, under 7% of them appearing once. This clonotype was found many times. The antigen remains undetermined. The CDR3 spans 12 residues. Germline-derived CDR1 and CDR2 are SGHDN and FVKESK. V was cut by 3 bases and J by 4 bases, with 6 bases left in between. The material sequenced was CD4+ T cells sorted from PBMCs, taken 10 days after the yellow fever booster vaccination. The receptor comes from a man aged 25-40 years who received the YFV17D yellow fever vaccine. This chain joins TRBV14 and TRBJ2-5, with no clear D. Here the CDR3 DNA reads TGTGCCAGCAGCCATCTTGTAGAGACCCAGTACTTC. Protein sequence: CASSHLVETQYF.